This T cell receptor (beta chain) comes out of a study of T cells in Graves' hyperthyroidism and ophthalmopathy. This clonotype has a count of ten or more. Germline lookup yields CDR1 MNHEY and CDR2 SMNVEV (reference sequence). V lost 1 base and J 5 bases, leaving 17 bases between the germline ends. This CDR3 is built from 16 residues. Amplification yielded TCR beta CDR3 regions, with RNA transcripts as the source. The TCR CDR3 first-round RT-PCR relied on the HTBI primer set. TCRdb analysed the multiplex PCR reads with MiXCR anew, one entry per CDR3 protein. The sample includes hundreds of thousands of distinct CDR3 sequences, 14% of them seen just once.

The clonotype originates from a woman between 35 and 50 years old with Graves' hyperthyroidism. The sequenced sample consisted of blood. J is TRBJ1-1 and V is TRBV27; D unresolved. The CDR3 DNA sequence: TGTGCCAGCAGTTTATGGGTGGGAGTACGGAAGACTGAAGCTTTCTTT. This sequence encodes CASSLWVGVRKTEAFF.